The next 9 T cell receptor beta chains were all read from a single sample in a study of regulatory T cells in long-lasting Graves disease. Researchers made TCR beta libraries by using iRepertoire HTBI primers and running Arm-PCR on CDR3 regions. TCRdb re-called the multiplex PCR reads with MiXCR, one entry per CDR3 protein. Of around 400,000 distinct CDR3 sequences listed, 15% to 18% are singletons. Time point defined: newly diagnosed GD, antithyroid drugs for less than 3 months. There was RNA extracted from PBMCs, and the TCR library was made from it. The material sequenced was peripheral blood mononuclear cells (PBMCs), taken at new diagnosis, from a patient treated with antithyroid drugs. These receptors originate from a female donor with Graves disease.

As for this clonotype: One junction end disagrees with the germline gene, perhaps due to a read error. The chain uses TRBV11-1 and TRBJ2-3; D is possibly TRBD1 (5 bases). The germline CDR1 and CDR2 sequences are SGHAT and FQDESV (reference sequence). CDR3 length: 16 residues. CDR3 amino acids: CTSSHSRGHSTDTQYF. CDR3 in DNA: TGTACCAGCAGCCATTCAAGGGGCCACAGCACAGATACGCAGTATTTT. Filled out from reference TRBV11-1 and TRBJ2-3, the complete variable domain reads EAEVAQSPRYKITEKSQAVAFWCDPISGHATLYWYRQILGQGPELLVQFQDESVVDDSQLPKDRFSAERLKGVDSTLKIQPAELGDSAMYLCTSSHSRGHSTDTQYFGPGTRLTVL.

This clonotype was seen many times. V is TRBV14 and J is TRBJ2-1; 9 positions agree with TRBD2. Germline CDR1 SGHDN, CDR2 FVKESK. CDR3 size: 15 residues. The trim removed 1 base at V and 5 bases at J, leaving 3 bases unmatched. The CDR3: CASSQGLAANNEQFF. The DNA of the CDR3 is TGTGCCAGCAGCCAAGGACTAGCGGCAAACAATGAGCAGTTCTTC.

This clonotype was seen ten or more times. The chain uses TRBV7-2 and TRBJ2-5; the match to TRBD1 covers 7 bases. CDR1 SGHTA and CDR2 FQGNSA come from the germline V gene. J lost 4 bases, V lost 5 bases, and 1 base had no gene match. This CDR3 has 12 residues. The CDR3 loop reads CASSRQGETQYF. The CDR3 DNA follows: TGTGCCAGCAGCAGACAGGGAGAGACCCAGTACTTC.

This clonotype was counted ten times or more. The chain carries TRBV20-1 and TRBJ1-4; TRBD1 agrees at 7 bases. V shed 0 bases and J 5 bases; nucleotides not matched to a gene: 3. Germline V gene data show CDR1 as DFQATT and CDR2 as SNEGSKA (reference sequence). CDR3 length: 14 residues. This CDR3 is CSARDRGGNEKLFF. The CDR3 coding sequence is TGCAGTGCTAGAGACAGGGGGGGGAATGAAAAACTGTTTTTT.

This chain uses TRBV4-1 with TRBJ2-1; 7 nucleotides line up with TRBD1. The CDR3 extends over 14 amino acids. V lost 6 bases and J lost 4; bases outside the gene matches: 6. Per the germline V gene, CDR1 is MGHRA and CDR2 is YSYEKL. CDR3 residues: CASSEGGVYNEQFF. Written as DNA, the CDR3 is TGCGCCAGCAGTGAAGGGGGCGTTTACAATGAGCAGTTCTTC.

This clonotype has at least ten counts. The chain combines TRBV7-2 with TRBJ1-5, with unresolved D. Between the trimmed V and J ends, which lost 2 bases and 5 bases, there was a span of 7 bases. The germline V gene has CDR1 SGHTA and CDR2 FQGNSA. The CDR3 runs 13 residues. The CDR3 nucleotides are TGTGCCAGCAGCTTAACTTGGGATCAGCCCCAGCATTTT. This sequence encodes CASSLTWDQPQHF.

This clonotype was counted ten times or more. This chain's CDR3 is CASSEAKEAGAPGETQYF. The CDR3, as DNA: TGTGCCAGCAGTGAAGCGAAGGAAGCGGGGGCCCCCGGTGAGACCCAGTACTTC. The chain links TRBV2 to TRBJ2-5, with 8 positions matching TRBD2. Germline V lookup: CDR1 SNHLY, CDR2 FYNNEI. This CDR3 spans 18 amino acids. With 0 bases clipped from V and 5 bases from J, the junction kept 14 bases outside the gene matches.

This clonotype has a handful of counts. Just one base apart from a much larger clone, this may be a read error. This sequence joins TRBV30 and TRBJ2-5, with D maybe TRBD2 (5 bases). In germline, CDR1 is GTSNPN, CDR2 SVGIG (reference sequence). Trimming took 8 bases from V and 4 from J, leaving 14 bases between them. The CDR3 runs to 12 residues. For the CDR3, the DNA is TGTGCCCGGGATGTTGGCGGAGAGACCCAGTACTTC. Translation: CARDVGGETQYF. Full variable domain (missing parts from reference TRBV30 and TRBJ2-5): SQTIHQWPATLVQPVGSPLSLECTVEGTSNPNLYWYRQAAGRGLQLLFYSVGIGQISSEVPQNLSASRPQDRQFILSSKKLLLSDSGFYLCARDVGGETQYFGPGTRLLVL.

The J gene is TRBJ1-5, the V gene TRBV19; no clear D gene. The CDR3 length is 14 residues. The germline gives CDR1 LNHDA, CDR2 SQIVND (reference sequence). Trimming shortened V by 8 bases and J by 0 bases, and 11 bases separated the two germline ends. Written as DNA, the CDR3 is TGTGCCAGTTGGGCATCTCCTAGCAATCAGCCCCAGCATTTT. This codes for CASWASPSNQPQHF.